The clone carrying this T cell receptor beta chain was counted ten times or more. This record comes from a study of naive and memory T cell subsets. Treatment of the sample: skin biopsy from PPD injection site in Mantoux-positive individual. An oligonucleotide containing a UMI was ligated to the 3' end of TCR cDNA. Four PCR rounds used nested alpha and beta constant region primers plus the SP2 primer. In TCRdb, the UMI-ligation and nested PCR reads were re-called with MiXCR into one record per CDR3 protein. Seen here are 20,000 to 25,000 distinct CDR3 sequences, 6% observed once, and the top ten hold about 6%. In germline, CDR1 is SGHDN, CDR2 FVKESK. This CDR3 is built from 15 residues. J was trimmed by 4 bases and V by 3 bases; bases with no gene match: 6.

The source was skin, collected from a tuberculin skin test site. The chain carries TRBV14 and TRBJ2-7; 10 positions agree with TRBD1. This TCR was recovered from an adult in good health. Written as DNA, the CDR3 is TGTGCCAGCAGCCATCCGGGACAGGGGCAATACGAGCAGTACTTC. Translating gives CASSHPGQGQYEQYF.